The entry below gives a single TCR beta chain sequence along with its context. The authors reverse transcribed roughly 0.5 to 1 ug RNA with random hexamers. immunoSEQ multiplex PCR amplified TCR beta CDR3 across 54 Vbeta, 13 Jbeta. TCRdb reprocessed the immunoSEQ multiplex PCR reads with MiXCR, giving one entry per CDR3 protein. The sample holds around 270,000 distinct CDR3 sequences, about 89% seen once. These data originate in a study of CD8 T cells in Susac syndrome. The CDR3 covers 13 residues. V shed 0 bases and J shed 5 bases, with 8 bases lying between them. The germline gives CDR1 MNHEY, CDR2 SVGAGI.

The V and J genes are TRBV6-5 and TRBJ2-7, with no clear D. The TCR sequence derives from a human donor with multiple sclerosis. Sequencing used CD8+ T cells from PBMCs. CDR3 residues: CASSYSYPDEQYF. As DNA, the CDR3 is TGTGCCAGCAGTTACTCTTATCCCGACGAGCAGTACTTC.